The T cell receptor (beta chain) described here comes from a study of early T cells in non-severe SARS-CoV-2 infection. The wider study: The authors sequenced bulk RNA from unsorted whole blood, leaving chains unpaired. Findings and limits, study-wide: Reliance on VDJdb matching favored anti-spike CD8 responses; private and CD4 specificities were missed.

The library protocol tagged individual cDNA molecules with unique molecular identifiers. A single record per CDR3 protein comes from TCRdb applying MiXCR to the 5' RACE reads. This table has 46,000 or so distinct CDR3 sequences, 3% to 4% appearing once. The CDR3 has 13 residues. Germline V gene data show CDR1 as SGHRS and CDR2 as YFSETQ. Trimming took 2 bases from V and 8 from J, leaving 13 bases between them. This clonotype was seen ten or more times. Its antigen is currently unknown. The sample comprised whole blood. This chain uses TRBV5-1 with TRBJ1-2; D call uncertain. This receptor was taken from an adult who was a healthcare worker with PCR-confirmed SARS-CoV-2 infection or an uninfected control (not recorded which). The DNA for the CDR3 is TGCGCCAGCAGCTTAACACCGGTGGACGGCTACACCTTC. Translation gives CASSLTPVDGYTF.